The 24 T cell receptor beta chains below were found in one sample sequenced in a study of beta chain features in type 1 diabetes. TCRB transcripts that were expressed got sequenced, as all of the isolated RNA had been reverse transcribed. Method: immunoSEQ multiplex PCR; TCRdb's copy keeps in-frame clones and lacks some. Of around 430,000 clones in the sample, about 30% were seen once. Sequenced input: naive CD4+ T cells from blood. Receptors originate from a man between 18 and 35 years old in good health.

The V and J genes are TRBV10-3 and TRBJ2-7, with D maybe TRBD2 (6 bases). V lost 7 bases and J 2 bases, leaving 12 bases between the germline ends. The germline CDR1 and CDR2 sequences are ENHRY and SYGVKD. The CDR3 spans 13 residues. The CDR3 loop is CAIKGGPTYEQYF. DNA for the CDR3: TGTGCCATCAAGGGAGGTCCCACCTACGAGCAGTACTTC.

The chain employs TRBV7-3 and TRBJ2-1; D is unresolved. Deletions cut 0 bases from V and 6 bases from J, with 6 bases between. Looked up from germline, CDR1 is SGHTA and CDR2 is FQGTGA. The CDR3 is made up of 13 amino acids. The CDR3 loop is CASSLTWGNEQFF. CDR3 bases: TGTGCCAGCAGCTTAACCTGGGGCAATGAGCAGTTCTTC.

The chain employs TRBV6-6 and TRBJ2-7, with D perhaps being TRBD1 or TRBD2 (5 bases each). Germline CDR1 reads MNHNY; CDR2 reads SVGAGI (reference sequence). V was trimmed by 4 bases and J by 5 bases, leaving 18 bases between them. The CDR3 is 15 residues long. CDR3 region: CASSSRDRTLNEQYF. The DNA of the CDR3 is TGTGCCAGCAGTTCCCGGGACCGCACCCTAAACGAGCAGTACTTC.

V usage is TRBV5-1 and J usage is TRBJ2-1; the D is unclear. This CDR3 spans 16 amino acids. Trimming pared 0 bases from V and 4 bases from J, leaving 14 bases between. Germline lookup yields CDR1 SGHRS and CDR2 YFSETQ. DNA of the CDR3: TGCGCCAGCAGCTTGGGTACAATAGCTAGTTACAATGAGCAGTTCTTC. Encoded protein: CASSLGTIASYNEQFF.

The chain is built from TRBV30 and TRBJ2-5; 8 bases are a match to TRBD1. The CDR3 is made up of 12 amino acids. Germline CDR1 GTSNPN, CDR2 SVGIG (reference sequence). The V segment lost 3 bases and the J segment 12 bases; nucleotides outside the gene matches: 9. The CDR3 DNA is TGTGCCTGGAGCCGACAGGGGTGGTACGAGTACTTC. Translating it yields CAWSRQGWYEYF.

This chain joins TRBV18 and TRBJ1-5; D gene uncertain. Germline values: CDR1 KGHSH, CDR2 LQKENI. V lost 3 bases and J 0 bases, leaving 9 bases between the germline ends. This CDR3 is built from 15 residues. The CDR3 reads CASSPERFSNQPQHF. CDR3 DNA sequence: TGTGCCAGCTCACCGGAGCGATTTAGCAATCAGCCCCAGCATTTT.

The V and J genes are TRBV30 and TRBJ1-4, with 8 bases fitting TRBD1. CDR3 length: 14 residues. Germline V gene data show CDR1 as GTSNPN and CDR2 as SVGIG (reference sequence). V was pared by 1 base and J by 7 bases, with 5 bases of the junction left unmatched. The CDR3 bases are TGTGCCTGGAGTGAGGACAGGGTTAGTGAAAAACTGTTTTTT. It encodes CAWSEDRVSEKLFF.

The chain is built from TRBV2 and TRBJ2-5; D not certain. Trimming took 5 bases from V and 4 from J, leaving 8 bases between them. Germline CDR1 SNHLY, CDR2 FYNNEI. This CDR3 spans 12 amino acids. In DNA form, the CDR3 reads TGTGCCAGCAGTTGGGCCGGAGAGACCCAGTACTTC. This codes for CASSWAGETQYF.

This chain uses TRBV25-1 with TRBJ1-4; D uncertain. V was pared by 4 bases and J by 11 bases, with 11 bases between. CDR3 length equals 12 residues. CDR1 and CDR2 (germline): MGHDK, SYGVNS. The CDR3: CASSGASWKLFF. CDR3 DNA: TGTGCCAGCAGTGGGGCCTCGTGGAAACTGTTTTTT. Full variable domain (remainder filled in from reference TRBV25-1 and TRBJ1-4): EADIYQTPRYLVIGTGKKITLECSQTMGHDKMYWYQQDPGMELHLIHYSYGVNSTEKGDLSSESTVSRIRTEHFPLTLESARPSHTSQYLCASSGASWKLFFGSGTQLSVL.

The chain carries TRBV29-1 and TRBJ1-2; maybe TRBD1 (5 bases). In germline, CDR1 is SQVTM, CDR2 ANQGSEA. The CDR3 runs 12 residues. The CDR3 sequence is CGCGGSDYGYTF. DNA for the CDR3: TGCGGATGCGGGGGGTCGGACTATGGCTACACCTTC.

This chain uses TRBV7-9 with TRBJ1-2; 10 nucleotides line up with TRBD1. The V segment lost 2 bases and the J segment 8 bases; nucleotides outside the gene matches: 8. This CDR3 has 15 amino acids. Germline values: CDR1 SEHNR, CDR2 FQNEAQ (reference sequence). In nucleotides, the CDR3 is TGTGCCAGCAGCTTACCGGGACAGGGGCGGCTCGGCTACACCTTC. This codes for CASSLPGQGRLGYTF.

The chain has TRBV7-2 and TRBJ1-2; 7 bases map to TRBD1. The V gene end was trimmed by 3 bases and the J gene end by 6 bases; junction bases not matched to a gene: 7. Germline V gene data show CDR1 as SGHTA and CDR2 as FQGNSA. This CDR3 contains 14 residues. CDR3 amino acids: CASSLTRDSHGYTF. The CDR3 DNA is TGTGCCAGCAGCTTGACGCGGGACAGCCATGGCTACACCTTC.

The V gene is TRBV14, the J gene TRBJ2-5; 9 positions match TRBD2. The CDR3 sequence is 16 residues long. With V trimmed by 4 bases and J by 4 bases, 10 bases remained unmatched. CDR1 and CDR2 (germline): SGHDN, FVKESK. This CDR3 is CASSPRGGRARETQYF. For the CDR3, the DNA is TGTGCCAGCAGCCCCCGGGGCGGGAGGGCCCGAGAGACCCAGTACTTC.

The CDR3 nucleotides are TGTGCCTGGAGTGACAACAAGGACAGGACGATCTCTGGAAACACCATATATTTT. It specifies CAWSDNKDRTISGNTIYF. The chain employs TRBV30 and TRBJ1-3, with 7 bases lining up with TRBD1. The germline V gene encodes CDR1 GTSNPN and CDR2 SVGIG (reference sequence). The CDR3 covers 18 residues. Trimming cost V 1 base and J 0 bases; bases outside gene matches: 12.

J is TRBJ2-5 and V is TRBV10-3, with a possible D match to TRBD1 (6 bases). Germline V gene sequence: CDR1 ENHRY, CDR2 SYGVKD. V lost 8 bases, J lost 0 bases, and 10 bases lay in between. There are 13 residues in the CDR3. CDR3 region: CAISRGNQETQYF. Here the CDR3 DNA reads TGTGCCATCTCTAGGGGGAACCAAGAGACCCAGTACTTC.

In this sample, this clone turned up a few times. The chain couples TRBV29-1 to TRBJ2-3; no definite D call. This CDR3 is built from 15 residues. CDR1 is SQVTM, CDR2 ANQGSEA, per germline. The V gene lost 0 bases and the J gene lost 0 bases, with 10 bases spanning the gap. This chain's CDR3 is CSVEDFVGSTDTQYF. In nucleotides, the CDR3 is TGCAGCGTTGAAGATTTCGTAGGGAGCACAGATACGCAGTATTTT.

This clone was recorded a few times. Other DNA sequences within the sample encode an identical CDR3. J is TRBJ2-1 and V is TRBV30; no firm D call. Trimming stripped 0 bases from V and 5 bases from J, with 8 bases between. This CDR3 comprises 13 residues. Germline values: CDR1 GTSNPN, CDR2 SVGIG (reference sequence). CDR3 nucleotide sequence: TGTGCCTGGAGTGTACTCCGGGACAATGAGCAGTTCTTC. It encodes CAWSVLRDNEQFF.

The genes are TRBV2 and TRBJ2-1; 10 nucleotides align to TRBD1. Germline CDR1 reads SNHLY; CDR2 reads FYNNEI. The CDR3 sequence is 15 residues long. The ends lost 6 bases at V and 2 bases at J; junction bases unmatched: 4. The CDR3 loop reads CASRPDRGPYNEQFF. For the CDR3, the DNA is TGTGCCAGCAGACCCGACAGGGGGCCCTACAATGAGCAGTTCTTC.

The V and J genes are TRBV7-9 and TRBJ2-5, with 7 bases matching TRBD1. This CDR3 is 13 amino acids long. The germline V gene has CDR1 SEHNR and CDR2 FQNEAQ (reference sequence). With 6 bases clipped from V and 4 bases from J, the junction kept 5 bases outside the gene matches. CDR3 DNA sequence: TGTGCCAGCAGAACAGGGGCTAGAGAGACCCAGTACTTC. Protein product: CASRTGARETQYF.

There are a few counts of this clone. The rearrangement uses TRBV4-3 and TRBJ2-7; D is ambiguous. Trimming shortened V by 4 bases and J by 9 bases, and 16 bases separated the two germline ends. The CDR3 consists of 13 residues. Germline-derived CDR1 and CDR2 are LGHNA and YSLEER. The DNA for the CDR3 is TGCGCCAGCAGCCCTTCGCGAGGTTCTCGGCAGTACTTC. Translation gives CASSPSRGSRQYF.

The rearrangement links TRBV7-6 to TRBJ2-3; D may be TRBD2 (5 bases). The CDR3 runs 15 residues. The V and J ends lost 3 bases and 1 base respectively, with 11 bases between them. Germline values: CDR1 SGHVS, CDR2 FNYEAQ. The CDR3 nucleotides read TGTGCCAGCAGCTTGTGGGAGCCTGGCACAGATACGCAGTATTTT. This gives the protein CASSLWEPGTDTQYF.

The chain has TRBV7-6 and TRBJ2-7; D remains ambiguous. This CDR3 spans 12 amino acids. The germline CDR1 and CDR2 sequences are SGHVS and FNYEAQ. V was shortened by 4 bases and J by 7 bases, with 11 bases between the two germline ends. This CDR3 is CASSSRRAEQYF. CDR3 nucleotides: TGTGCCAGCAGCTCACGGAGAGCAGAGCAGTACTTC.

A few counts support this clone. The chain is built from TRBV4-1 and TRBJ1-4; D is uncertain. Trimming cost V 0 bases and J 0 bases, with 5 bases left between them. The CDR3 has 15 residues. Looked up from germline, CDR1 is MGHRA and CDR2 is YSYEKL. In nucleotides, the CDR3 is TGCGCCAGCAGCCAAGACCCGACAACTAATGAAAAACTGTTTTTT. Translation: CASSQDPTTNEKLFF.

The CDR3 reads CASSLQGDEEKLFF. The CDR3 DNA follows: TGTGCCAGCAGCCTACAGGGAGATGAAGAAAAACTGTTTTTT. The chain recombines TRBV28 with TRBJ1-4, with TRBD1 as a possible D gene (6 bases). The CDR3 totals 14 residues. The V and J ends lost 6 bases and 8 bases respectively, with 16 bases between them. Germline assignment: CDR1 MDHEN and CDR2 SYDVKM.